This T cell receptor (beta chain) was recorded in a study of T cell responses to AZD1222 COVID-19 vaccine. Study results and limitations: Baseline antibody screening turned up just six seropositive AZD1222 recipients. In a largely white British group with more females than males, clonal diversity was possibly underestimated.

Sequenced by immunoSEQ multiplex PCR; TCRdb stores in-frame clones only, minus some. The table includes more than 120,000 clones, roughly 90% detected once. CDR1 and CDR2 from the germline V gene are SGHVS and FQNEAQ. V lost 1 base, J lost 3 bases, and 9 bases lay in between. The CDR3 is 14 amino acids. About this clone: Its antigen is unknown.

The sample here was peripheral blood, taken 28 days after the second AZD1222 dose. This clonotype was obtained from an adult who received the AZD1222 COVID-19 vaccine. The V call is TRBV7-8, the J call TRBJ1-1; no definite D call. CDR3 DNA sequence: TGTGCCAGCAGCTTAGGAGGGTGGGACACTGAAGCTTTCTTT. It codes for CASSLGGWDTEAFF.